This T cell receptor beta chain is from a study of CD8 T cells in Susac syndrome. Germline CDR1 is DFQATT and CDR2 is SNEGSKA (reference sequence). V trimming: 4 bases; J trimming: 0 bases; junction bases outside the gene matches: 2. This CDR3 is 13 amino acids long. This clonotype was counted only a few times. An amount of RNA that ranged from roughly 0.45 to 1 ug was reverse transcribed with random hexamers. MiXCR was run by TCRdb on the immunoSEQ multiplex PCR reads, yielding one entry per CDR3 protein. The table has 200,000 to 250,000 distinct CDR3 sequences, approximately 94% seen once. Sequencing of TCR beta covered CD8+ and CD4+ T cells obtained from blood.

The rearrangement links TRBV20-1 to TRBJ1-1; 7 bases align to TRBD1. Sequencing was carried out using CD4+ T cells from PBMCs. The source is a human donor with Susac syndrome. The CDR3 region has the DNA TGCAGTGCTATGGGACAGATGAACACTGAAGCTTTCTTT. This sequence encodes CSAMGQMNTEAFF.